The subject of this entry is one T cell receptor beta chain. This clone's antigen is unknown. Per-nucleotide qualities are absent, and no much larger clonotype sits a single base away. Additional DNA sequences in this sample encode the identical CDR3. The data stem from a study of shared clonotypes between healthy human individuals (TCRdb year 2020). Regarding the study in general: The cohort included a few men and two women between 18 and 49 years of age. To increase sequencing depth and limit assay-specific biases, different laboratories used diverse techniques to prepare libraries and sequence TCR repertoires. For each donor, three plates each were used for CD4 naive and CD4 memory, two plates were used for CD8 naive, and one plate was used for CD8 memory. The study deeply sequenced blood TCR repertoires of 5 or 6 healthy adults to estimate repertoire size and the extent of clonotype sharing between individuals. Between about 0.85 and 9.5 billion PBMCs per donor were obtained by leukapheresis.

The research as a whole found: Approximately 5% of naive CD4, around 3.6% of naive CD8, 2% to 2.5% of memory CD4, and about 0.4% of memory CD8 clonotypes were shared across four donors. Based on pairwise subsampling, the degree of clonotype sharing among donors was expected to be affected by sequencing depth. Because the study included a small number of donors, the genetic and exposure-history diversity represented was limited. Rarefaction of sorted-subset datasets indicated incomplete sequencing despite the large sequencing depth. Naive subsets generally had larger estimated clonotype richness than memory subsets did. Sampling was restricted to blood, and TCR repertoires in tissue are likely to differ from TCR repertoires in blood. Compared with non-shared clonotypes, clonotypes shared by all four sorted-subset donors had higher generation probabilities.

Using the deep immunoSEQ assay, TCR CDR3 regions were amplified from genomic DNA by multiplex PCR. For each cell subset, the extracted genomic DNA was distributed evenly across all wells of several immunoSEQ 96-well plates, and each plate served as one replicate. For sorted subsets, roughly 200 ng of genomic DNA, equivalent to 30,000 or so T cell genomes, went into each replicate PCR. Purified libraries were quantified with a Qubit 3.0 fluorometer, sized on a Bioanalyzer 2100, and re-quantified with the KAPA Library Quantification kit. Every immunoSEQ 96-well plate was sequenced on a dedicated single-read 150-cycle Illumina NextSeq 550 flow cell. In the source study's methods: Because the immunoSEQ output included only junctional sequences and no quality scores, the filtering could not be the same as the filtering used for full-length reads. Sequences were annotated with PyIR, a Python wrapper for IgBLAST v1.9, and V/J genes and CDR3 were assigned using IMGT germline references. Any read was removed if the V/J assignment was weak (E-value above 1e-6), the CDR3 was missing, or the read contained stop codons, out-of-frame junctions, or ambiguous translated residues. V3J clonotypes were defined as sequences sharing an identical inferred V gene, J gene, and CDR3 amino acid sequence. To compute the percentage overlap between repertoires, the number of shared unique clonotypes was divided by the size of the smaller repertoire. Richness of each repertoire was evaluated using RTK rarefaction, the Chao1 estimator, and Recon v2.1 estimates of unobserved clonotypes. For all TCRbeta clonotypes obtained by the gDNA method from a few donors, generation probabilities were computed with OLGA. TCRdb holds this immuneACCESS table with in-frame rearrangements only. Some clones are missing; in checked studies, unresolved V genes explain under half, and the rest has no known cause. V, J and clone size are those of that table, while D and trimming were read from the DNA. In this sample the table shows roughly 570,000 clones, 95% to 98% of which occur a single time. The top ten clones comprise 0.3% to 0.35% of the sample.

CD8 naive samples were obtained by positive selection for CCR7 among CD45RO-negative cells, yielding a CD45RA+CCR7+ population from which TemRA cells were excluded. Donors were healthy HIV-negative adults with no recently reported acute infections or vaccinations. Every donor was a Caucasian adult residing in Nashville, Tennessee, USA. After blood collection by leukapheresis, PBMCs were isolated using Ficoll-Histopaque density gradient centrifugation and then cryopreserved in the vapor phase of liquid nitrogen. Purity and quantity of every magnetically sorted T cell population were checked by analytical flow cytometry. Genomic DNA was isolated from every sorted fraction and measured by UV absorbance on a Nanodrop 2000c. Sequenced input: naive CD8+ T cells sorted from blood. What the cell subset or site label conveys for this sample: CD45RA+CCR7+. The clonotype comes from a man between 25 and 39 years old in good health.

The DNA sequence is as follows: TGTGCCAGCAGTTTCGGGACTAGCGGGAGGAATGAGCAGTTCTTC. It encodes CASSFGTSGRNEQFF. The rearrangement combines TRBV27 with TRBJ2-1, with 15 bases aligning to TRBD2. Trimming leaves V shorter by 3 bases and J shorter by 7 bases, with the junction holding 1 base beyond the gene matches. CDR1 MNHEY and CDR2 SMNVEV were looked up in the germline V gene (reference sequence). The CDR3 spans 15 residues, from the cysteine through the phenylalanine. The CDR3 DNA has 45 bases and is translated from base 1.